This T cell receptor beta chain came from a study of cytomegalovirus exposure and HLA in healthy donors. Study-wide results and caveats: Reports state that TCR beta sequences accurately predicted most subjects' HLA-A and HLA-B alleles. Reported performance of the classifier showed diagnosis of cytomegalovirus status with high specificity and sensitivity. The records held CMV serostatus as the only immune exposure information.

CDR1 is DFQATT, CDR2 SNEGSKA, per germline (reference sequence). The CDR3 has 11 residues. The junction had 4 bases not matched to a gene; V was cut back by 7 bases and J by 6 bases. A multiplex PCR was run with 60 Vbeta primers and 13 Jbeta primers. Produced via immunoSEQ multiplex PCR; TCRdb's table is partial and in-frame only. There are over 75,000 clones in the sample; about 89% occur only once, and around a tenth lies in the top ten. About this clone itself: The target antigen is unknown.

Sequencing used PBMCs. The receptor was isolated from a man aged 25-45 years in good health and CMV-seropositive. The chain links TRBV20-1 to TRBJ1-1, with 8 bases identical to TRBD1. The CDR3 protein is CSVGQGSEAFF. CDR3 in DNA: TGCAGTGTAGGACAGGGCTCTGAAGCTTTCTTT.